This T cell receptor beta chain emerged from a study of cytomegalovirus exposure and HLA in healthy donors. Findings of the study overall: Highly shared sequence variants in one cluster were likely a sequencing artifact. Later analysis reportedly placed an Asian-associated ancestry cluster below the roughly 700-donor mean in N-insertions. The study had only CMV serostatus as immune exposure information.

Trimming removed 3 bases from V and 8 bases from J, with 4 bases in between. The CDR3 has 11 residues. Germline V gives CDR1 LNHDA, CDR2 SQIVND (reference sequence). Both 60 Vbeta primers and 13 Jbeta primers went into the PCR. Measured with immunoSEQ multiplex PCR; TCRdb has only the in-frame clones, and not every one. The table shows about 200,000 clones, with around four fifths occurring only once. As regards this clone: Its specificity is not known.

The receptor's source is a woman between 40 and 55 years old in good health and CMV-seronegative. The chain links TRBV19 to TRBJ2-2, with unresolved D. The source material was PBMCs. The CDR3 region has the DNA TGTGCCAGTAGTATCGTTGGGGAGCTGTTTTTT. Encoded protein: CASSIVGELFF.